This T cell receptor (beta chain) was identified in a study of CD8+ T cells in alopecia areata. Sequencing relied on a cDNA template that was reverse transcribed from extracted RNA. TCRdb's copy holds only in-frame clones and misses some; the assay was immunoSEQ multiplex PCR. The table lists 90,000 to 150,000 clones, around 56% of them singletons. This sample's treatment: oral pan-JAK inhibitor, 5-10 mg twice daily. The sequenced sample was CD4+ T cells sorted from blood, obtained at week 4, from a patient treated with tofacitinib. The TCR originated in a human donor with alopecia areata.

In DNA form, the CDR3 reads TGCAGCGTTGAATGGGCTAACTACGAGCAGTACTTC. This sequence encodes CSVEWANYEQYF. This chain uses TRBV29-1 with TRBJ2-7; no reliable D call. V was cut by 2 bases and J by 3 bases, with 8 bases left in between. CDR1 and CDR2 from the germline V gene are SQVTM and ANQGSEA. The CDR3 spans 12 residues.